A selection of T cell receptor beta chains follows, all from one sample in a study of regulatory and conventional T cells in RAG deficiency. Clones were read by immunoSEQ multiplex PCR, and TCRdb kept only the in-frame ones, dropping some. The table records just over 6,500 clones, around 80% of them present only once. This sample also appeared in a second study, on regulatory T cells.

Sequenced sample: CD8+ T cells sorted from blood. The receptors stem from a human donor in good health. Each CDR3 is given with its conserved first and last residue. A D gene is named only where the DNA matches it firmly. The listing skips clone size in some rows; elsewhere it reads once, few, many or a size class.

v_gene: TRBV7-3
d_gene: -
j_gene: TRBJ2-3
abundance: -
CDR3aa: CASSPGTDTQYF
CDR3nt: TGTGCCAGCAGCCCGGGCACAGATACGCAGTATTTT

v_gene: TRBV6-5
d_gene: -
j_gene: TRBJ2-7
abundance: -
CDR3aa: CASSWGAARTYEQYF
CDR3nt: TGTGCCAGCAGCTGGGGTGCAGCGAGGACCTACGAGCAGTACTTC

v_gene: TRBV29-1
d_gene: TRBD1
j_gene: TRBJ2-7
abundance: -
CDR3aa: CSVWDSSYEQYF
CDR3nt: TGCAGCGTTTGGGACAGCTCCTACGAGCAGTACTTC

v_gene: TRBV29-1
d_gene: TRBD1
j_gene: TRBJ1-2
abundance: -
CDR3aa: CSVRQGPDYGSYTF
CDR3nt: TGCAGCGTCAGACAGGGACCAGACTATGGGAGCTACACCTTC

v_gene: TRBV28
d_gene: TRBD2
j_gene: TRBJ2-7
abundance: -
CDR3aa: CASRLKTSGDFSYEQYF
CDR3nt: TGTGCCAGCAGGCTGAAGACTAGCGGCGATTTCTCCTACGAGCAGTACTTC

v_gene: TRBV7-9
d_gene: -
j_gene: TRBJ2-5
abundance: once
CDR3aa: CASSLAPDQETQYF
CDR3nt: TGTGCCAGCAGCTTAGCCCCGGACCAAGAGACCCAGTACTTC

v_gene: TRBV2
d_gene: -
j_gene: TRBJ2-5
abundance: -
CDR3aa: CASSVVGTDYSQETQYF
CDR3nt: TGTGCCAGCAGTGTAGTGGGGACGGATTATAGCCAAGAGACCCAGTACTTC

v_gene: TRBV28
d_gene: -
j_gene: TRBJ2-7
abundance: -
CDR3aa: CASTDSSYEQYF
CDR3nt: TGTGCCAGCACCGACAGCTCCTACGAGCAGTACTTC

v_gene: TRBV5-1
d_gene: TRBD1
j_gene: TRBJ1-6
abundance: -
CDR3aa: CASSLSLGQEYNSPLHF
CDR3nt: TGCGCCAGCAGCTTATCCCTCGGACAGGAGTATAATTCACCCCTCCACTTT

v_gene: TRBV7-9
d_gene: -
j_gene: TRBJ2-7
abundance: once
CDR3aa: CASSQEPNYEQYF
CDR3nt: TGCGCCAGCAGCCAAGAGCCTAACTACGAGCAGTACTTC

v_gene: TRBV19
d_gene: TRBD1
j_gene: TRBJ1-1
abundance: -
CDR3aa: CASSIDPGQGAYTEAFF
CDR3nt: TGTGCCAGTAGTATAGACCCTGGACAGGGGGCGTATACTGAAGCTTTCTTT

v_gene: TRBV4-1
d_gene: -
j_gene: TRBJ2-7
abundance: once
CDR3aa: CASSQENQGSGEQYF
CDR3nt: TGCGCCAGCAGCCAGGAGAACCAGGGATCCGGAGAGCAGTACTTC

v_gene: TRBV18
d_gene: -
j_gene: TRBJ1-4
abundance: -
CDR3aa: CASSPILFRGEPDEKLFF
CDR3nt: TGTGCCAGCTCACCAATCCTTTTTAGGGGGGAGCCTGATGAAAAACTGTTTTTT

v_gene: TRBV25-1
d_gene: -
j_gene: TRBJ2-1
abundance: -
CDR3aa: CASSESVYNEQFF
CDR3nt: TGTGCCAGCAGTGAGTCCGTTTACAATGAGCAGTTCTTC

v_gene: TRBV28
d_gene: -
j_gene: TRBJ2-7
abundance: -
CDR3aa: CASSLVESYEQYF
CDR3nt: TGTGCCAGCAGTCTCGTCGAGTCCTACGAGCAGTACTTC

v_gene: TRBV27
d_gene: -
j_gene: TRBJ2-7
abundance: -
CDR3aa: CASSLQRDRYEQYF
CDR3nt: TGTGCCAGCAGTTTACAAAGGGATAGGTACGAGCAGTACTTC

v_gene: TRBV4-1
d_gene: TRBD2
j_gene: TRBJ2-3
abundance: once
CDR3aa: CASSQDGRGTDTQYF
CDR3nt: TGCGCCAGCAGCCAAGATGGGCGGGGGACAGATACGCAGTATTTT

v_gene: TRBV28
d_gene: TRBD1
j_gene: TRBJ1-2
abundance: -
CDR3aa: CASSLIGGGHRGGGYTF
CDR3nt: TGTGCCAGCAGTTTAATTGGGGGCGGGCACAGGGGGGGCGGCTACACCTTC

v_gene: TRBV5-6
d_gene: -
j_gene: TRBJ2-7
abundance: -
CDR3aa: CASSLLEEDEQYF
CDR3nt: TGTGCCAGCAGCTTACTAGAGGAGGACGAGCAGTACTTC

v_gene: TRBV10-3
d_gene: TRBD1
j_gene: TRBJ2-5
abundance: once
CDR3aa: CAISESIQTGTGNQETQYF
CDR3nt: TGTGCCATCAGTGAGTCGATACAAACCGGGACAGGGAACCAAGAGACCCAGTACTTC

v_gene: TRBV19
d_gene: -
j_gene: TRBJ1-1
abundance: -
CDR3aa: CASSMTLNTEAFF
CDR3nt: TGTGCCAGTAGTATGACGCTGAACACTGAAGCTTTCTTT

v_gene: TRBV28
d_gene: -
j_gene: TRBJ2-7
abundance: -
CDR3aa: CASRVSRSYEQYF
CDR3nt: TGTGCCAGCAGGGTCTCGCGCTCCTACGAGCAGTACTTC

v_gene: TRBV5-8
d_gene: TRBD2
j_gene: TRBJ2-7
abundance: -
CDR3aa: CASSAPGSGAYEQYF
CDR3nt: TGTGCCAGCAGCGCCCCCGGAAGCGGGGCCTACGAGCAGTACTTC

v_gene: TRBV7-9
d_gene: -
j_gene: TRBJ2-7
abundance: -
CDR3aa: CASSLRSYEQYF
CDR3nt: TGTGCCAGCAGCTTACGGTCCTACGAGCAGTACTTC

v_gene: TRBV4-1
d_gene: -
j_gene: TRBJ2-1
abundance: -
CDR3aa: CASSQDRGGIDEQFF
CDR3nt: TGCGCCAGCAGCCAAGATCGCGGAGGGATCGATGAGCAGTTCTTC

v_gene: TRBV9
d_gene: -
j_gene: TRBJ1-3
abundance: -
CDR3aa: CASSPPEGGRHSGNTIYF
CDR3nt: TGTGCCAGCAGCCCTCCGGAGGGCGGGAGGCACTCTGGAAACACCATATATTTT

v_gene: TRBV11-3
d_gene: -
j_gene: TRBJ2-1
abundance: -
CDR3aa: CASSPHGPSPSNEQFF
CDR3nt: TGTGCCAGCAGCCCTCACGGGCCTTCACCCAGCAATGAGCAGTTCTTC

v_gene: TRBV29-1
d_gene: -
j_gene: TRBJ1-2
abundance: few
CDR3aa: CSGTGAVDGYTF
CDR3nt: TGCAGCGGTACCGGGGCCGTGGACGGCTACACCTTC

v_gene: TRBV5-1
d_gene: TRBD2
j_gene: TRBJ2-5
abundance: -
CDR3aa: CASTPRWDSGGHQETQYF
CDR3nt: TGCGCCAGCACCCCGCGATGGGATAGCGGGGGTCACCAAGAGACCCAGTACTTC

v_gene: TRBV7-9
d_gene: -
j_gene: TRBJ2-3
abundance: -
CDR3aa: CASSPTNTDTQYF
CDR3nt: TGTGCCAGCAGCCCTACCAACACAGATACGCAGTATTTT

v_gene: TRBV4-1
d_gene: TRBD1
j_gene: TRBJ1-1
abundance: -
CDR3aa: CASSQRTGTEAFF
CDR3nt: TGCGCCAGCAGCCAACGGACAGGGACTGAAGCTTTCTTT

v_gene: TRBV21-1
d_gene: -
j_gene: TRBJ1-3
abundance: few
CDR3aa: CASSKAGEGAGNTIYF
CDR3nt: TGTGCCAGCAGCAAAGCAGGGGAAGGCGCTGGAAACACCATATATTTT

v_gene: TRBV5-8
d_gene: TRBD1
j_gene: TRBJ1-4
abundance: -
CDR3aa: CASSRLRTGGGELFF
CDR3nt: TGTGCCAGCAGCCGCCTCCGGACAGGGGGCGGCGAGCTGTTTTTT

v_gene: TRBV6-1
d_gene: TRBD2
j_gene: TRBJ2-5
abundance: -
CDR3aa: CASSEAGGAETQYF
CDR3nt: TGTGCCAGCAGTGAGGCGGGGGGAGCAGAGACCCAGTACTTC

v_gene: TRBV6-5
d_gene: TRBD1
j_gene: TRBJ1-2
abundance: -
CDR3aa: CASSGDRGRDGYTF
CDR3nt: TGTGCCAGCAGCGGGGACAGGGGGCGCGATGGCTACACCTTC

v_gene: TRBV5-5
d_gene: -
j_gene: TRBJ2-1
abundance: once
CDR3aa: CASSLVEQFF
CDR3nt: TGTGCCAGCAGCTTGGTTGAGCAGTTCTTC

v_gene: TRBV28
d_gene: -
j_gene: TRBJ1-2
abundance: once
CDR3aa: CASSPRTATFYGYTF
CDR3nt: TGTGCCAGCAGTCCTCGGACGGCCACTTTCTATGGCTACACCTTC

v_gene: TRBV5-4
d_gene: -
j_gene: TRBJ2-7
abundance: few
CDR3aa: CASSLSGDYEQYF
CDR3nt: TGTGCCAGCAGCTTGTCAGGGGACTACGAGCAGTACTTC

v_gene: TRBV13
d_gene: -
j_gene: TRBJ2-5
abundance: -
CDR3aa: CASSLERSQETQYF
CDR3nt: TGTGCCAGCAGCTTAGAAAGGAGCCAAGAGACCCAGTACTTC

v_gene: TRBV28
d_gene: -
j_gene: TRBJ1-4
abundance: -
CDR3aa: CASSYADDEKLFF
CDR3nt: TGTGCCAGCAGTTACGCCGACGACGAAAAACTGTTTTTT

v_gene: TRBV5-1
d_gene: TRBD2
j_gene: TRBJ2-3
abundance: few
CDR3aa: CASSPLGGDTDTQYF
CDR3nt: TGCGCCAGCAGCCCGTTGGGGGGGGACACAGATACGCAGTATTTT

v_gene: TRBV12-5
d_gene: -
j_gene: TRBJ1-1
abundance: -
CDR3aa: CASGPMGGNTEAFF
CDR3nt: TGTGCTAGTGGTCCTATGGGGGGGAACACTGAAGCTTTCTTT

v_gene: TRBV4-1
d_gene: TRBD1
j_gene: TRBJ1-5
abundance: -
CDR3aa: CASSLGTGGIQPQHF
CDR3nt: TGCGCCAGCAGCCTCGGGACAGGGGGCATTCAGCCCCAGCATTTT

v_gene: TRBV9
d_gene: -
j_gene: TRBJ1-1
abundance: -
CDR3aa: CASSAPNTEAFF
CDR3nt: TGTGCCAGCAGCGCCCCGAACACTGAAGCTTTCTTT

v_gene: TRBV19
d_gene: TRBD1
j_gene: TRBJ1-2
abundance: -
CDR3aa: CASTGGEGYGYTF
CDR3nt: TGTGCCAGCACAGGGGGCGAGGGCTATGGCTACACCTTC

v_gene: TRBV7-9
d_gene: -
j_gene: TRBJ2-5
abundance: once
CDR3aa: CASSLVARRETQYF
CDR3nt: TGTGCCAGCAGCTTAGTTGCGCGACGCGAGACCCAGTACTTC

v_gene: TRBV28
d_gene: TRBD2
j_gene: TRBJ2-6
abundance: -
CDR3aa: CASSTPDLGSGGLSGANVLTF
CDR3nt: TGTGCCAGCAGTACCCCGGATCTAGGCAGCGGGGGGCTCTCTGGGGCCAACGTCCTGACTTTC